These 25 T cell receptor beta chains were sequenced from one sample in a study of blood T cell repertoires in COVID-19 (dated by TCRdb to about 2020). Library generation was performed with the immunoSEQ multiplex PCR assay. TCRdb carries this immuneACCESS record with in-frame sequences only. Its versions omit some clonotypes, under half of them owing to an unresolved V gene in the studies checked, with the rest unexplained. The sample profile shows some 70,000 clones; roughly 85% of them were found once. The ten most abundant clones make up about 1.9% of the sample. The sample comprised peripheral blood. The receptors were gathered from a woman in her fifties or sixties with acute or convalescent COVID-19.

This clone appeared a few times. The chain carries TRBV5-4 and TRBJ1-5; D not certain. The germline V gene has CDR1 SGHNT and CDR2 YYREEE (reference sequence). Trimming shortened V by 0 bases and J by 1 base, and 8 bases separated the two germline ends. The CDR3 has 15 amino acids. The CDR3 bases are TGTGCCAGCAGCTTGGACCCACGGAGCAATCAGCCCCAGCATTTT. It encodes CASSLDPRSNQPQHF.

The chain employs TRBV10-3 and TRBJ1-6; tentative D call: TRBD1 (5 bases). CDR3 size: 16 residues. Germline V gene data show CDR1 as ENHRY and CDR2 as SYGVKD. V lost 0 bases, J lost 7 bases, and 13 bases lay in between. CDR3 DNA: TGTGCCATCAGTGAGTCCGGAGGGGTCGGAAATTCACCCCTCCACTTT. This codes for CAISESGGVGNSPLHF.

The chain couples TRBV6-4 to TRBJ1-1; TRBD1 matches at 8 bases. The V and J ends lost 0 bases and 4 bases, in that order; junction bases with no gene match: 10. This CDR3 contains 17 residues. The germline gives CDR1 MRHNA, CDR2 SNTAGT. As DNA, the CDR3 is TGTGCCAGCAGTGACTCGAGGGGGACAGGACTCGCCACTGAAGCTTTCTTT. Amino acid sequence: CASSDSRGTGLATEAFF.

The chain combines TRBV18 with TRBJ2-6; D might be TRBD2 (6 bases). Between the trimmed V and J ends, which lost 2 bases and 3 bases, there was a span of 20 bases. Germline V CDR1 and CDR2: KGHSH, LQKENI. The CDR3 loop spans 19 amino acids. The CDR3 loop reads CASSPRIGQEGGGANVLTF. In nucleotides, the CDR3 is TGTGCCAGCTCACCAAGGATCGGGCAGGAGGGAGGTGGGGCCAACGTCCTGACTTTC.

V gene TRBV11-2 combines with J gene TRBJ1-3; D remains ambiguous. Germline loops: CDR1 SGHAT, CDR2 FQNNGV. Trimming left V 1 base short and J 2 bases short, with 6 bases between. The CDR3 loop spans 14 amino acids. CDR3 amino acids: CASSLGGTGNTIYF. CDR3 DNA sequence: TGTGCCAGCAGCTTAGGAGGGACTGGAAACACCATATATTTT.

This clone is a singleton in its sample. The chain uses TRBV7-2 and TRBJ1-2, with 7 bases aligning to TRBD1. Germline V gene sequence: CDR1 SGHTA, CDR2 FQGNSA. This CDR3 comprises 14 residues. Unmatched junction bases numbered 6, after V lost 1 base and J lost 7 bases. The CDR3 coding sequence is TGTGCCAGCAGCTTAGTTGGCAGGGGGGCTGGCTACACCTTC. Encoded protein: CASSLVGRGAGYTF.

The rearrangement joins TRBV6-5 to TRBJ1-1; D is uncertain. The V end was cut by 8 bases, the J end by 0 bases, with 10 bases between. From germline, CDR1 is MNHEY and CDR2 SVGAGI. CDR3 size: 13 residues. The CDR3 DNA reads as TGTGCCAGCTGGGCAGAAATGAACACTGAAGCTTTCTTT. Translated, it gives CASWAEMNTEAFF.

The CDR3 sequence is CASSLVNSGRNTQYF. The CDR3 DNA follows: TGTGCCAGCAGCTTAGTTAATAGCGGAAGAAATACGCAGTATTTT. J is TRBJ2-3 and V is TRBV7-2, with D possibly being TRBD2 (6 bases). CDR1 is SGHTA and CDR2 is FQGNSA in the germline V gene. Trimming shortened V by 1 base and J by 7 bases, and 15 bases separated the two germline ends. The CDR3 totals 15 residues.

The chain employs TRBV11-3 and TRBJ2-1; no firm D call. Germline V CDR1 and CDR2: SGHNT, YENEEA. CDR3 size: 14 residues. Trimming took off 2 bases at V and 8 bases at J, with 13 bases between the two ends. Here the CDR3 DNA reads TGTGCCAGCAGCTTATGGGCTCAGTCGGATGAGCAGTTCTTC. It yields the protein CASSLWAQSDEQFF.

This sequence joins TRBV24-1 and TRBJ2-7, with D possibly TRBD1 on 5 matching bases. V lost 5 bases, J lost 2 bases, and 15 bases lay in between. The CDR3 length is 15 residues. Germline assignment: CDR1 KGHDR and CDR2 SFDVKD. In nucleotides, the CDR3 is TGTGCCACCAGTGTCACCAGGGTTTTCCCCTACGAGCAGTACTTC. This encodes CATSVTRVFPYEQYF.

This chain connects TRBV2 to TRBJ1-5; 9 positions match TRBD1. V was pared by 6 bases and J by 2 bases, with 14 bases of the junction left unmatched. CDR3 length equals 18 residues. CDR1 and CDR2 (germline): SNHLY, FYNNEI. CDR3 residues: CASRPGQGTPRGNQPQHF. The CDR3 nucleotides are TGTGCCAGCAGACCGGGACAGGGAACTCCCAGGGGCAATCAGCCCCAGCATTTT.

The CDR3 spells CASSPRGDYTDTQYF. The CDR3, as DNA: TGTGCCAGCTCACCCCGGGGAGATTACACAGATACGCAGTATTTT. V gene TRBV18 combines with J gene TRBJ2-3; D perhaps matches TRBD2 (5 bases). The ends were cut back, 3 bases at V and 2 bases at J, with 12 bases in the middle. There are 15 residues in the CDR3. The V gene's germline CDR1 is KGHSH and CDR2 LQKENI.

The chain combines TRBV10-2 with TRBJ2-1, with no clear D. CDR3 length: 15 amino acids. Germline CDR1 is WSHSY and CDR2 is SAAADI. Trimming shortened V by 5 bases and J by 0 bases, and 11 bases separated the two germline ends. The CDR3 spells CASSYLAGSYNEQFF. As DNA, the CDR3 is TGCGCCAGCAGTTATCTGGCAGGCTCCTACAATGAGCAGTTCTTC.

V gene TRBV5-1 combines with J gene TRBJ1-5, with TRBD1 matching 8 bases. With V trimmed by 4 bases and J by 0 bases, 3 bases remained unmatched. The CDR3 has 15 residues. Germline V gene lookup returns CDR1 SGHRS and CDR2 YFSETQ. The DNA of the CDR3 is TGCGCCAGCAGCCCGCAGGGGGCTAGCAATCAGCCCCAGCATTTT. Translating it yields CASSPQGASNQPQHF.

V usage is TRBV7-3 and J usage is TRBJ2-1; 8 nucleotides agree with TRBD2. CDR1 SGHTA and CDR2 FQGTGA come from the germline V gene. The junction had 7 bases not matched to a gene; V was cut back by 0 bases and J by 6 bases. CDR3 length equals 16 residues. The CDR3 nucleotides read TGTGCCAGCAGCTTAACAGCGGGAGCAGCAGTCAATGAGCAGTTCTTC. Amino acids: CASSLTAGAAVNEQFF.

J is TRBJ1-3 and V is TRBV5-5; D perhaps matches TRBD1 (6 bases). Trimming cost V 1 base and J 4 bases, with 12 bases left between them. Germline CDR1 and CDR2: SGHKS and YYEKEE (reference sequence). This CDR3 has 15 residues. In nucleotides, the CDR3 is TGTGCCAGCAGCTTGACTTGGGGGCGAGGAAACACCATATATTTT. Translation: CASSLTWGRGNTIYF.

The CDR3 reads CATSRSRDRVEQYF. CDR3 DNA: TGTGCCACCAGCAGGTCCCGGGACAGGGTGGAGCAGTACTTC. The chain uses TRBV15 and TRBJ2-7; 9 bases are shared with TRBD1. The CDR3 runs to 14 residues. Germline V gene data show CDR1 as LNHNV and CDR2 as YYDKDF (reference sequence). The ends lost 3 bases at V and 7 bases at J; junction bases unmatched: 7.

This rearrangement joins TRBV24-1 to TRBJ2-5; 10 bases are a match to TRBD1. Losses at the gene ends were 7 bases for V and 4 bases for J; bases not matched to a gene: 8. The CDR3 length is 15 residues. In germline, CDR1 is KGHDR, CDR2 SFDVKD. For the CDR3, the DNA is TGTGCCACCAGCAGGACAGGGGGGGGAGGAGAGACCCAGTACTTC. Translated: CATSRTGGGGETQYF.

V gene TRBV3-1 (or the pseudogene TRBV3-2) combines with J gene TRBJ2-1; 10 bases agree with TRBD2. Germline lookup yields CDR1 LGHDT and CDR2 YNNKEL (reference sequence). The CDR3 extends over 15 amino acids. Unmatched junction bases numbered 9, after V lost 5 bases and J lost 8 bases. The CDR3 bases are TGTGCCAGCAGCTACGAGCGGGGGGGCTTACATGAGCAGTTCTTC. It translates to CASSYERGGLHEQFF.

Here the CDR3 DNA reads TGTGCCAGCAGCCTCTGGACTAGCGGTTACACCGGGGAGCTGTTTTTT. It encodes CASSLWTSGYTGELFF. This chain uses TRBV14 with TRBJ2-2, with 10 nucleotides matching TRBD2. V gave up 4 bases and J gave up 3 bases; unmatched junction bases: 5. Germline V gene data show CDR1 as SGHDN and CDR2 as FVKESK. The CDR3 runs 16 residues.

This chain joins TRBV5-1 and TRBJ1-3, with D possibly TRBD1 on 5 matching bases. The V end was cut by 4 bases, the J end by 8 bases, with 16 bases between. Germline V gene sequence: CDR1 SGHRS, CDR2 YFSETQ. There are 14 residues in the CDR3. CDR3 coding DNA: TGCGCCAGCAGCCTCGGGACTCCTGGGGACACCATATATTTT. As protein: CASSLGTPGDTIYF.

The CDR3 DNA reads TGTGCCAGCAGCGTAGGGGACATTTCAGATACGCAGTATTTT. This codes for CASSVGDISDTQYF. The V call is TRBV9, the J call TRBJ2-3; D might be TRBD1 (6 bases). The V and J ends lost 0 bases and 4 bases respectively, with 9 bases between them. The CDR3 is 14 residues long. Germline CDR1 SGDLS, CDR2 YYNGEE.

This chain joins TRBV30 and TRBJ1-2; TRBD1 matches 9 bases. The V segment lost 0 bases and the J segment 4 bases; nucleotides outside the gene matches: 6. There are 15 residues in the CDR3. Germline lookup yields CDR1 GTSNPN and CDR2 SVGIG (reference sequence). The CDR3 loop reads CAWSVPQGALYGYTF. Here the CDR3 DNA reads TGTGCCTGGAGTGTACCACAGGGGGCCCTCTATGGCTACACCTTC.

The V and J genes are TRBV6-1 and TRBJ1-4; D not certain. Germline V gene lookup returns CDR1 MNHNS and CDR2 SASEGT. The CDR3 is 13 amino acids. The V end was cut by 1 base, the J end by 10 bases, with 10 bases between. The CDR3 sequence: CASSEESGGKLFF. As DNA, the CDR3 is TGTGCCAGCAGTGAAGAAAGTGGAGGAAAACTGTTTTTT.

CDR3 bases: TGTGCCAGCAGTGAAGAGGGCGAAGTGCGCTACACCTTC. Its translation is CASSEEGEVRYTF. J is TRBJ1-2 and V is TRBV25-1; D gene unclear. Germline V gene lookup returns CDR1 MGHDK and CDR2 SYGVNS. With 2 bases removed from V and 9 bases from J, the gap between germline ends came to 13 bases. This CDR3 is built from 13 residues.